This T cell receptor (beta chain) stems from a study of vaccination and CD4 T cells after COVID-19. Study overall: For post-vaccine samples, collection took place a median about 65 days after dose two, ranging from 14 to 241.

General study findings and limits: It was found that, in convalescent patients, 304 of 307 vaccine-specific clones were spike mono-reactive.

Noted treatment: approximately 11-day PBMC culture with coronavirus spike peptide pools or control peptides (ViraFEST assay). Those CD4+ T cells from the unexposed donor predate the COVID-19 pandemic (2011-2018). Half-medium replacement with fresh IL-2 medium took place on days 3 and 7. This clonotype showed up just a few times. As yet, its antigen is unknown. An Oncomine TCR Beta short-read assay was used to sequence the DNA from cultured CD4+ T cells. From CD4+ T cells that had been cultured, genomic DNA was extracted. TCRdb reanalysed the PCR reads using MiXCR and keeps one entry per CDR3 protein. The sample consists of 6,500 to 8,000 distinct CDR3 sequences, about 35% of them appearing once. The CDR3 has 16 residues. V lost 5 bases and J lost 4; bases outside the gene matches: 12. Looked up from germline, CDR1 is MNHEY and CDR2 is SMNVEV (reference sequence).

Input material: CD4+ T cells from blood, cultured in vitro. V is TRBV27 and J is TRBJ2-5, with 8 bases identical to TRBD1. This TCR derives from a human donor in good health. CDR3 DNA sequence: TGTGCCAGCAGTGGGATGACAGGGGTATTTGGAGAGACCCAGTACTTC. This codes for CASSGMTGVFGETQYF.